This T cell receptor beta chain came from a study of vaccination and CD4 T cells after COVID-19. The CDR3 covers 15 residues. V was cut by 1 base and J by 0 bases, with 9 bases left in between. Of note for this clonotype: What it recognizes is unknown.

Sequencing of the DNA from cultured CD4+ T cells was carried out with the Oncomine TCR Beta short-read assay. Via MiXCR, TCRdb re-called the PCR reads, giving one row per CDR3 protein. Of around 15,000 distinct CDR3 sequences in the sample, roughly 50% were seen once. Stated treatment: approximately nine-day PBMC culture with coronavirus spike peptide pools or control peptides (ViraFEST assay). PCR positivity dates ran from March to December 2020, preceding US Alpha, Beta and Delta variants. The material sequenced was CD4+ T cells from blood, cultured in vitro. V usage is TRBV12-3 or TRBV12-4 and J usage is TRBJ1-1; the D is unclear. The sequence was collected from a human donor who had recovered from COVID-19. CDR3 in DNA: TGTGCCAGCAGTTTAGGCGGCAGTCTGAACACTGAAGCTTTCTTT. Protein sequence: CASSLGGSLNTEAFF.